One and the same sample provided the 12 T cell receptor beta chains below, sequenced in a study of cytomegalovirus exposure and HLA in healthy donors. A multiplex PCR was run with 60 Vbeta primers and 13 Jbeta primers. Produced via immunoSEQ multiplex PCR; TCRdb's table is partial and in-frame only. The top ten hold approximately 2% of the sample, which has 90,000 to 140,000 clones, approximately 72% seen once. The specimen was PBMCs. The receptors here all came from a man aged 30 to 45 in good health and CMV-seronegative.

V and J are TRBV18 and TRBJ2-1, with 7 nucleotides matching TRBD1. The CDR3 contains 16 residues. In germline, CDR1 is KGHSH, CDR2 LQKENI. Trimming at V came to 0 bases and at J to 7 bases, leaving 9 bases not matched to a gene. The CDR3 loop reads CASSPPLEEGANEQFF. In DNA, the CDR3 is TGTGCCAGCTCACCACCCCTCGAAGAGGGGGCAAATGAGCAGTTCTTC.

This clone has just a few counts. The chain combines TRBV5-4 with TRBJ2-5; maybe TRBD1 (6 bases). The V gene's germline CDR1 is SGHNT and CDR2 YYREEE (reference sequence). The CDR3 contains 16 residues. Trimming stripped 0 bases from V and 13 bases from J, with 25 bases between. In DNA form, the CDR3 reads TGTGCCAGCAGCTTGGATCCCGCAGGGGACCTTAAAGGATGGTACTTC. The encoded protein is CASSLDPAGDLKGWYF. The complete variable domain, with remaining parts taken from reference TRBV5-4 and TRBJ2-5, reads ETGVTQSPTHLIKTRGQQVTLRCSSQSGHNTVSWYQQALGQGPQFIFQYYREEENGRGNFPPRFSGLQFPNYSSELNVNALELDDSALYLCASSLDPAGDLKGWYFGPGTRLLVL.

V and J are TRBV4-3 and TRBJ2-7; 12 nucleotides align to TRBD1. The V and J ends lost 4 bases and 2 bases, in that order; junction bases with no gene match: 0. CDR1 LGHNA and CDR2 YSLEER come from the germline V gene. CDR3 length equals 14 residues. The DNA for the CDR3 is TGCGCCAGCAGCCGGGACAGGGGGCCCTACGAGCAGTACTTC. Translating gives CASSRDRGPYEQYF.

The chain joins TRBV6-5 to TRBJ1-4, with 7 bases aligning to TRBD1. Germline assignment: CDR1 MNHEY and CDR2 SVGAGI. This CDR3 is 15 amino acids long. After removal of 5 bases from V and 2 bases from J, the junction contained 5 bases not matched to a gene. Here the CDR3 DNA reads TGTGCCAGCAGTGCCCTACAGGGGACTAATGAAAAACTGTTTTTT. Its protein is CASSALQGTNEKLFF.

The chain links TRBV28 to TRBJ2-7; 8 positions match TRBD1. Germline CDR1 MDHEN, CDR2 SYDVKM. The CDR3 is 15 residues long. The ends lost 2 bases at V and 3 bases at J; junction bases unmatched: 6. The CDR3 protein is CASSLAGGLNYEQYF. CDR3 bases: TGTGCCAGCAGTTTAGCAGGGGGCCTCAACTACGAGCAGTACTTC.

The genes are TRBV5-1 and TRBJ2-2, with 7 positions matching TRBD1. The CDR3 extends over 16 amino acids. Germline V gives CDR1 SGHRS, CDR2 YFSETQ. V lost 0 bases to trimming and J lost 0 bases; unmatched junction nucleotides: 2. CDR3 residues: CASSLEGATNTGELFF. The CDR3 DNA sequence: TGCGCCAGCAGCTTGGAGGGGGCCACGAACACCGGGGAGCTGTTTTTT.

The gene calls are TRBV7-9 and TRBJ2-1; D unresolved. Trimming pared 2 bases from V and 5 bases from J, leaving 10 bases between. This CDR3 has 14 residues. Germline values: CDR1 SEHNR, CDR2 FQNEAQ (reference sequence). This CDR3 reads CASSLTNGDNEQFF. As DNA, the CDR3 is TGTGCCAGCAGCTTAACGAACGGTGACAATGAGCAGTTCTTC.

V gene TRBV29-1 combines with J gene TRBJ1-5; D ambiguous. Trimming pared 6 bases from V and 5 bases from J, leaving 20 bases between. CDR1 and CDR2 from the germline V gene are SQVTM and ANQGSEA. The CDR3 has 15 residues. CDR3 sequence reads: CSVPPGRVFHQPQHF. DNA for the CDR3: TGCAGCGTCCCCCCTGGGAGGGTCTTCCATCAGCCCCAGCATTTT.

The chain combines TRBV29-1 with TRBJ1-5; D is ambiguous. The CDR3 covers 15 residues. CDR1 is SQVTM, CDR2 ANQGSEA, per germline. The V end was cut by 4 bases, the J end by 0 bases, with 13 bases between. The CDR3 coding sequence is TGCAGCGTTGGACACCGAAGTTATAGCAATCAGCCCCAGCATTTT. Protein: CSVGHRSYSNQPQHF.

The chain links TRBV6-6 to TRBJ2-7; tentatively, D is TRBD1 (5 bases). The CDR3 length is 15 residues. In germline, CDR1 is MNHNY, CDR2 SVGAGI (reference sequence). Trimming removed 6 bases from V and 2 bases from J, with 17 bases in between. The CDR3 here is CASSDRIGPAYEQYF. The DNA for the CDR3 is TGTGCCAGCAGCGACAGAATCGGGCCCGCCTACGAGCAGTACTTC.

This clone has at least ten counts. The chain combines TRBV5-1 with TRBJ2-1; unclear D gene. CDR1 SGHRS and CDR2 YFSETQ come from the germline V gene. The CDR3 runs to 12 residues. With 0 bases removed from V and 8 bases from J, the gap between germline ends came to 6 bases. The CDR3 spells CASSLVSDEQFF. For the CDR3, the DNA is TGCGCCAGCAGCTTGGTTAGTGATGAGCAGTTCTTC.

V is TRBV6-5 and J is TRBJ1-1; D remains ambiguous. Trimming removed 3 bases from V and 6 bases from J, with 11 bases in between. The CDR3 extends over 13 amino acids. The germline gives CDR1 MNHEY, CDR2 SVGAGI. The DNA of the CDR3 is TGTGCCAGCAGTTATCTCGGGTATTCTGAAGCTTTCTTT. As protein: CASSYLGYSEAFF.